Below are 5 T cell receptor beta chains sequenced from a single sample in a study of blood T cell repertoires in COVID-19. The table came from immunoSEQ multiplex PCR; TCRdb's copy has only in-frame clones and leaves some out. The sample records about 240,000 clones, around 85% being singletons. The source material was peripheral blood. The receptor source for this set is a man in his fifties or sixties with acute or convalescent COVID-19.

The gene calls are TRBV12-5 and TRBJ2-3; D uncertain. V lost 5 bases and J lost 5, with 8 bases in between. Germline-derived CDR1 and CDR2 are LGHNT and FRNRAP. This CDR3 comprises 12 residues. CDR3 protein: CASGLVGDTQYF. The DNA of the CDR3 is TGTGCTAGTGGTCTCGTCGGAGATACGCAGTATTTT.

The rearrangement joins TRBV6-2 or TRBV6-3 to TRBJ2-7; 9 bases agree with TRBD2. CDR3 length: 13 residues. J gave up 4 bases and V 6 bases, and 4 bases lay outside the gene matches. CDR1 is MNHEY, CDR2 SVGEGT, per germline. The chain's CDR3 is CASSFSGSYEQYF. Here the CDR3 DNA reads TGTGCCAGCAGCTTTAGCGGGAGTTACGAGCAGTACTTC.

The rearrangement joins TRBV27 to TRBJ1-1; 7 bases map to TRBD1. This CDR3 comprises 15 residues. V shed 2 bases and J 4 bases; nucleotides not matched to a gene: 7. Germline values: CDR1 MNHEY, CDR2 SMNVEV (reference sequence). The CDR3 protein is CASSLRGQGGTEAFF. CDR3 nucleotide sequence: TGTGCCAGCAGTTTAAGGGGGCAGGGGGGCACTGAAGCTTTCTTT.

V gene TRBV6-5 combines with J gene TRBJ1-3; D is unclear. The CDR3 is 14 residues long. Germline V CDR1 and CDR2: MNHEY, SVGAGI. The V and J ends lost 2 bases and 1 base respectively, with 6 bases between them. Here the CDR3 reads CASSYGGSGNTIYF. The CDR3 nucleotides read TGTGCCAGCAGTTACGGAGGGTCTGGAAACACCATATATTTT.

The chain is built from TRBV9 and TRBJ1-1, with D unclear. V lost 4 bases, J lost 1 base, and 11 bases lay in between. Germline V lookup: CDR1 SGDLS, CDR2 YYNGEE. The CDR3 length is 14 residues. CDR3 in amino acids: CASSPRNQNTEAFF. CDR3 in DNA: TGTGCCAGCAGCCCCAGAAATCAGAACACTGAAGCTTTCTTT.